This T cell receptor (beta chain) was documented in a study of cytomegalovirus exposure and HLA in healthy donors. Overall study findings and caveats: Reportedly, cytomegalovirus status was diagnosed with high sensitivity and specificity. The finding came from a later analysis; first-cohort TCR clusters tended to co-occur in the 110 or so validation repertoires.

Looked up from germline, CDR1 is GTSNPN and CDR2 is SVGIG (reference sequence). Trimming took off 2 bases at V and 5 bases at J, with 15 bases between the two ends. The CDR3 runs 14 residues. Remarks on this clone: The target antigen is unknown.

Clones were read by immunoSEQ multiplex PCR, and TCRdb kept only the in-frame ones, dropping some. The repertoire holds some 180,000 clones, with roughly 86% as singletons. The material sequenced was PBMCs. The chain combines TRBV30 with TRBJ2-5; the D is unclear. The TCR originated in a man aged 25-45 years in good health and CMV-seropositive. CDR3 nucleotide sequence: TGTGCCTGGAGTAAGCTCCCGGCTCGGGAGACCCAGTACTTC. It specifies CAWSKLPARETQYF.